This T cell receptor (beta chain) was found in a study of blood T cell repertoires in COVID-19. TCRdb's table, derived via immunoSEQ multiplex PCR, lists solely in-frame clones and lacks some. The sample gives about 190,000 clones, 76% of which show up once; about a sixth is in the top ten. This CDR3 spans 15 amino acids. Germline V gene lookup returns CDR1 MNHEY and CDR2 SVGAGI. V shed 3 bases and J shed 2 bases, with 13 bases lying between them. The sequence was obtained from a woman in her forties or fifties with acute COVID-19. Material for sequencing was PBMCs or T cells enriched from blood (not recorded which). This chain links TRBV6-5 with TRBJ1-2; D perhaps matches TRBD1 (5 bases). CDR3 in DNA: TGTGCCAGCAGTTATAGGAGGGGCCCCAACTATGGCTACACCTTC. Protein product: CASSYRRGPNYGYTF.